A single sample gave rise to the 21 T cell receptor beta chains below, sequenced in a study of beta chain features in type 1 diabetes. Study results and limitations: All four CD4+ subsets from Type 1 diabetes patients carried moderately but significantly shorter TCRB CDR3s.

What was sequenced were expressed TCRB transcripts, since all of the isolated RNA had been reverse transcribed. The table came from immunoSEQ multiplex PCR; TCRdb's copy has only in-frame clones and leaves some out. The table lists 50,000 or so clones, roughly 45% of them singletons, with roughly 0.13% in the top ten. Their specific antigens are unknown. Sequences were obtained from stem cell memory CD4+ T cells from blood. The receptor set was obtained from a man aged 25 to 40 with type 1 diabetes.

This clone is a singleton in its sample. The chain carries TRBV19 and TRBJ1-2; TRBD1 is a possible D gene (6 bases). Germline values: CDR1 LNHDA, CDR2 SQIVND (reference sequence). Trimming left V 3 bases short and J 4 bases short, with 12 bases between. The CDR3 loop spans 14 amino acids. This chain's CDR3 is CASSIQGPGYGYTF. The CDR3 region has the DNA TGTGCCAGTAGTATCCAGGGGCCGGGCTATGGCTACACCTTC.

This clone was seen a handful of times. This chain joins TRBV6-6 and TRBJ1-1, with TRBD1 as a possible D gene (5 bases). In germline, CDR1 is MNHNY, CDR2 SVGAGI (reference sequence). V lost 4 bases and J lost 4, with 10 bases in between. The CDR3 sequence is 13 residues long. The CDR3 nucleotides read TGTGCCAGCAGTTTACAGGCGGTCACTGAAGCTTTCTTT. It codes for CASSLQAVTEAFF.

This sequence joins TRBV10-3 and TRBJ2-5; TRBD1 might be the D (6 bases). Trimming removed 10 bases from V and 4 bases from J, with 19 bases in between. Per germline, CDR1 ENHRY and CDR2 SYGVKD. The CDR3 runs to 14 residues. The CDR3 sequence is CATLGQGPIETQYF. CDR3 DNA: TGTGCCACGTTGGGGCAGGGGCCGATAGAGACCCAGTACTTC.

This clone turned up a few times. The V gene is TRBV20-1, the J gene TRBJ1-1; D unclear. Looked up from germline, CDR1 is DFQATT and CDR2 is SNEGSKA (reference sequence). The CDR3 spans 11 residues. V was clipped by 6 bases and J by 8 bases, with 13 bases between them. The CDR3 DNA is TGCAGTGCCAGACCGGGGAGCGAAGCTTTCTTT. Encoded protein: CSARPGSEAFF.

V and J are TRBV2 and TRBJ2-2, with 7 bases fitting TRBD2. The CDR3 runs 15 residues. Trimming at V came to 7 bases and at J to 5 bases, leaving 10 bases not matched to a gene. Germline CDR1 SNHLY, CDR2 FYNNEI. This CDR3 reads CASMEIAGGTGELFF. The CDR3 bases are TGTGCCAGCATGGAAATAGCGGGTGGGACCGGGGAGCTGTTTTTT.

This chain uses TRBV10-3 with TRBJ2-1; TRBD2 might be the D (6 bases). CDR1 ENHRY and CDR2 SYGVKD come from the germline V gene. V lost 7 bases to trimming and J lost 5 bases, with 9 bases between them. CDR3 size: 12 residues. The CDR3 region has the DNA TGTGCCATCACGGGACTCAACAATGAGCAGTTCTTC. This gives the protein CAITGLNNEQFF.

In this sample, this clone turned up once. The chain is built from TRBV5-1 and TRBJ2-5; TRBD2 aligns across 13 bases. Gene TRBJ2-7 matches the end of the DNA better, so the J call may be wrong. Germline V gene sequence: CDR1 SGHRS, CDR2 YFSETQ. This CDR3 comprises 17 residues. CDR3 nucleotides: TGCGCCAGCCGTACTAGCGGGAGGGCCGATAGAAGCTACGAGCAGTACTTC. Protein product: CASRTSGRADRSYEQYF.

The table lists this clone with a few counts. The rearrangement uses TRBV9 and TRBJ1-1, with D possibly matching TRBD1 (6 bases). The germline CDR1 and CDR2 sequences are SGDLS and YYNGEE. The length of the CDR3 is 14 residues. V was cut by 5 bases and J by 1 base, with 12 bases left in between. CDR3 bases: TGTGCCAGCAGGCCCGAACAGGGGAACACTGAAGCTTTCTTT. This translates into CASRPEQGNTEAFF.

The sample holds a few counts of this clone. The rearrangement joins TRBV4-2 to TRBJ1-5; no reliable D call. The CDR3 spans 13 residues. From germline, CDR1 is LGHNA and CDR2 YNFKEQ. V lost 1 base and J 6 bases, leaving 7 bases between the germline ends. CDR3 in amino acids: CASSQAEGQPQHF. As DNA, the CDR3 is TGTGCCAGCAGCCAAGCGGAGGGTCAGCCCCAGCATTTT.

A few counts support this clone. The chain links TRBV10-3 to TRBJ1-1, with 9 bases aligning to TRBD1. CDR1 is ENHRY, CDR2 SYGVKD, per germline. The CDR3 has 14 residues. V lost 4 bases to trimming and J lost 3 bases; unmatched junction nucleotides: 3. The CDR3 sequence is CAISGGTGHTEAFF. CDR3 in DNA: TGTGCCATCAGTGGGGGGACAGGGCACACTGAAGCTTTCTTT.

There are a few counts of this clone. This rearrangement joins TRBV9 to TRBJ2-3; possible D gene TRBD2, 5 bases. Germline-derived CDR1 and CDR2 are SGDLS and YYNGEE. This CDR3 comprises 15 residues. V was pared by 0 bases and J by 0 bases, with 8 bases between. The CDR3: CASSVGGVSTDTQYF. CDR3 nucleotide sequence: TGTGCCAGCAGCGTAGGGGGAGTTAGCACAGATACGCAGTATTTT.

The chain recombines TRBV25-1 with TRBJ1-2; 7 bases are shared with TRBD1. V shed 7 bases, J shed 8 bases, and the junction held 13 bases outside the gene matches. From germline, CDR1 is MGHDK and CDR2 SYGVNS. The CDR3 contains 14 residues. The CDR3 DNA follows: TGTGCCAGCACCCCCATCGGACAGGAGGGAGGCTACACCTTC. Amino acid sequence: CASTPIGQEGGYTF.

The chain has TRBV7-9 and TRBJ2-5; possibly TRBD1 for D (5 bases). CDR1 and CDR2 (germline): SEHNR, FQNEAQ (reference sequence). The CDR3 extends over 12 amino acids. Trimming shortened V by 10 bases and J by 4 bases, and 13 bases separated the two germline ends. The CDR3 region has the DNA TGTGCCACCTCAGGGTGGAGAGAGACCCAGTACTTC. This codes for CATSGWRETQYF.

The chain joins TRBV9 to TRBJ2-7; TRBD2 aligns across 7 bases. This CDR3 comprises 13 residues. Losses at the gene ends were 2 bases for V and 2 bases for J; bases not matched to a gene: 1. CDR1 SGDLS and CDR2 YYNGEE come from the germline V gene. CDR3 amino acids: CASSVGLAYEQYF. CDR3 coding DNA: TGTGCCAGCAGCGTCGGACTAGCCTACGAGCAGTACTTC. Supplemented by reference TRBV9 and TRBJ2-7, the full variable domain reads DSGVTQTPKHLITATGQRVTLRCSPRSGDLSVYWYQQSLDQGLQFLIQYYNGEERAKGNILERFSAQQFPDLHSELNLSSLELGDSALYFCASSVGLAYEQYFGPGTRLTVT.

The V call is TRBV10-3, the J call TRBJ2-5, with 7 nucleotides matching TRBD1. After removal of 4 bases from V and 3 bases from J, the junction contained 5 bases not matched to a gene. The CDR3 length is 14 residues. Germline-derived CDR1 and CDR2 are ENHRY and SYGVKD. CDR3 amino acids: CAISGTGVEETQYF. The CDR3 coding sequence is TGTGCCATCAGTGGAACAGGGGTAGAAGAGACCCAGTACTTC.

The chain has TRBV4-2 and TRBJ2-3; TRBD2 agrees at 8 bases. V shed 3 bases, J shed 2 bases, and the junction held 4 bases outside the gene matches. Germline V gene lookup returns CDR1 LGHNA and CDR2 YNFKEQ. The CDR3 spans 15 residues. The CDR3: CASSHLTSDTDTQYF. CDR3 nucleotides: TGTGCCAGCAGCCACCTGACTAGCGACACAGATACGCAGTATTTT.

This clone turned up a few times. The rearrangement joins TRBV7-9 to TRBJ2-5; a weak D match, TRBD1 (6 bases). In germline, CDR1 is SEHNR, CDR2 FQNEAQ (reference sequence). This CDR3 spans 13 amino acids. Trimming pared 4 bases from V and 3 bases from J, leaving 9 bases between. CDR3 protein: CASSYRTEETQYF. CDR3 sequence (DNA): TGTGCCAGCAGCTACCGGACAGAAGAGACCCAGTACTTC.

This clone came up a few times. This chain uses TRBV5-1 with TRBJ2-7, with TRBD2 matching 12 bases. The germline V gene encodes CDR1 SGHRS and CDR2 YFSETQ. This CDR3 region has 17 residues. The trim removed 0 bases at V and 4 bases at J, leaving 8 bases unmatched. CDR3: CASSLGMTSGSQYEQYF. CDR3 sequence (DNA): TGCGCCAGCAGCTTGGGGATGACTAGCGGGAGTCAGTACGAGCAGTACTTC.

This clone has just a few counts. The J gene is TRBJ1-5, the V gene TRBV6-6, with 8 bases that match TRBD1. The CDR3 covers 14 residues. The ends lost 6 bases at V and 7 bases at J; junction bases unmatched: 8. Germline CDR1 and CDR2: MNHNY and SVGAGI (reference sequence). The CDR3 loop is CASSLRGLNQPQHF. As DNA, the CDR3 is TGTGCCAGCAGCCTCAGGGGGCTTAACCAGCCCCAGCATTTT.

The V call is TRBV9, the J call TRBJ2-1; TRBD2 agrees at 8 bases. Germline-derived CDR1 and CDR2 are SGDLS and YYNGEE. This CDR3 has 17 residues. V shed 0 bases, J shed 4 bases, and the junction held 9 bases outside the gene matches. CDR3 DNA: TGTGCCAGCAGCGTAGTTGGAGCTAGCGGGTTTTACAATGAGCAGTTCTTC. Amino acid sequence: CASSVVGASGFYNEQFF.

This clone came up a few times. CDR3 sequence reads: CASSHLTGINEQFF. DNA of the CDR3: TGCGCCAGCAGCCATTTGACGGGTATCAATGAGCAGTTCTTC. This chain links TRBV4-1 with TRBJ2-1, with D unclear. The germline V and J ends were trimmed by 3 bases and 6 bases, with 12 bases remaining between them. The CDR3 runs to 14 residues. Germline assignment: CDR1 MGHRA and CDR2 YSYEKL.